This passage covers 11 T cell receptor beta chains from one sample sequenced in a study of blood T cell repertoires in COVID-19. The table came from immunoSEQ multiplex PCR; TCRdb's copy has only in-frame clones and leaves some out. The sample has approximately 220,000 clones; around nine tenths are singletons. Sequencing was performed on PBMCs or T cells enriched from blood (not recorded which). The receptor source for this set is a woman aged 30 to 39 with acute COVID-19.

CDR3 amino acids: CASSLQGYQETQYF. CDR3 nucleotide sequence: TGCGCCAGCAGCTTGCAGGGCTACCAAGAGACCCAGTACTTC. This chain connects TRBV5-1 to TRBJ2-5; maybe TRBD1 (5 bases). In germline, CDR1 is SGHRS, CDR2 YFSETQ. The CDR3 loop spans 14 amino acids. V was cut by 1 base and J by 0 bases, with 7 bases left in between.

This clone was counted once. The genes are TRBV25-1 and TRBJ1-2; D not resolved. V was trimmed by 5 bases and J by 8 bases, leaving 9 bases between them. The CDR3 loop spans 11 amino acids. CDR1 is MGHDK and CDR2 is SYGVNS in the germline V gene. In DNA, the CDR3 is TGTGCCAGCAGTTTAGGAGGGGGCTACACCTTC. This codes for CASSLGGGYTF.

The chain has TRBV19 and TRBJ2-7; TRBD1 agrees at 7 bases. J gave up 2 bases and V 4 bases, and 8 bases lay outside the gene matches. The length of the CDR3 is 15 residues. The V gene's germline CDR1 is LNHDA and CDR2 SQIVND (reference sequence). The CDR3 bases are TGTGCCAGTAGTACCTCCCGGCAGGGGGCCTACGAGCAGTACTTC. Amino acids: CASSTSRQGAYEQYF.

V and J are TRBV5-6 and TRBJ2-3; 9 bases are shared with TRBD1. This CDR3 region has 17 residues. The V gene end was trimmed by 5 bases and the J gene end by 4 bases; junction bases not matched to a gene: 14. Germline CDR1 is SGHDT and CDR2 is YYEEEE. The CDR3 here is CASRHIQGALLADTQYF. In DNA form, the CDR3 reads TGTGCCAGCAGGCATATACAGGGGGCGCTTCTTGCAGATACGCAGTATTTT.

This sequence joins TRBV9 and TRBJ2-7; TRBD2 aligns across 8 bases. Trimming removed 0 bases from V and 0 bases from J; junction bases left unmatched: 2. CDR3 size: 15 residues. CDR1 is SGDLS and CDR2 is YYNGEE in the germline V gene. As DNA, the CDR3 is TGTGCCAGCAGCGTAGGAGGGACTAGCTCCTACGAGCAGTACTTC. Translated, it gives CASSVGGTSSYEQYF.

This chain joins TRBV5-1 and TRBJ1-2; the match to TRBD1 covers 7 bases. The CDR3 is made up of 14 amino acids. V lost 3 bases to trimming and J lost 5 bases; unmatched junction nucleotides: 7. Germline assignment: CDR1 SGHRS and CDR2 YFSETQ. In DNA, the CDR3 is TGCGCCAGCAGCTCCGACAGGGTGGGGTATGGCTACACCTTC. It encodes CASSSDRVGYGYTF.

The gene calls are TRBV27 and TRBJ1-5, with 8 nucleotides matching TRBD1. V shed 4 bases and J 3 bases; nucleotides not matched to a gene: 5. Looked up from germline, CDR1 is MNHEY and CDR2 is SMNVEV (reference sequence). This CDR3 is 15 amino acids long. The CDR3 region has the DNA TGTGCCAGCAGTTCGGGACAGGTGATCAATCAGCCCCAGCATTTT. It translates to CASSSGQVINQPQHF.

The chain links TRBV27 to TRBJ1-5; possible D gene TRBD1, 5 bases. The CDR3 contains 16 residues. Per the germline V gene, CDR1 is MNHEY and CDR2 is SMNVEV (reference sequence). V lost 5 bases to trimming and J lost 3 bases, with 17 bases between them. This chain's CDR3 is CASSTLGGYNNQPQHF. DNA for the CDR3: TGTGCCAGCAGTACCCTGGGGGGATACAACAATCAGCCCCAGCATTTT.

CDR3 sequence: CASLEGGGNSPLHF. CDR3 DNA sequence: TGTGCCAGTTTGGAGGGTGGAGGTAATTCACCCCTCCACTTT. The chain is built from TRBV3-1 (or the pseudogene TRBV3-2) and TRBJ1-6; D is ambiguous. Germline CDR1 reads LGHDT; CDR2 reads YNNKEL (reference sequence). The CDR3 is 14 amino acids. The ends were cut back, 9 bases at V and 6 bases at J, with 15 bases in the middle.

This clone was seen a handful of times. V is TRBV7-6 and J is TRBJ1-1; D not resolved. Trimming cost V 0 bases and J 1 base, with 9 bases left between them. Germline V gives CDR1 SGHVS, CDR2 FNYEAQ. CDR3 size: 15 residues. CDR3 in amino acids: CASSLAGGPNTEAFF. In DNA, the CDR3 is TGTGCCAGCAGCTTAGCGGGAGGCCCGAACACTGAAGCTTTCTTT.

The rearrangement links TRBV5-6 to TRBJ2-3; TRBD2 aligns across 13 bases. Germline-derived CDR1 and CDR2 are SGHDT and YYEEEE. The CDR3 runs to 17 residues. The V and J ends lost 5 bases and 2 bases, in that order; junction bases with no gene match: 8. CDR3 loop: CASRRRLAGGYTDTQYF. CDR3 bases: TGTGCCAGCAGACGCAGACTAGCGGGGGGTTACACAGATACGCAGTATTTT. The entire variable domain, with the rest obtained from reference TRBV5-6 and TRBJ2-3, is as follows: DAGVTQSPTHLIKTRGQQVTLRCSPKSGHDTVSWYQQALGQGPQFIFQYYEEEERQRGNFPDRFSGHQFPNYSSELNVNALLLGDSALYLCASRRRLAGGYTDTQYFGPGTRLTVL.